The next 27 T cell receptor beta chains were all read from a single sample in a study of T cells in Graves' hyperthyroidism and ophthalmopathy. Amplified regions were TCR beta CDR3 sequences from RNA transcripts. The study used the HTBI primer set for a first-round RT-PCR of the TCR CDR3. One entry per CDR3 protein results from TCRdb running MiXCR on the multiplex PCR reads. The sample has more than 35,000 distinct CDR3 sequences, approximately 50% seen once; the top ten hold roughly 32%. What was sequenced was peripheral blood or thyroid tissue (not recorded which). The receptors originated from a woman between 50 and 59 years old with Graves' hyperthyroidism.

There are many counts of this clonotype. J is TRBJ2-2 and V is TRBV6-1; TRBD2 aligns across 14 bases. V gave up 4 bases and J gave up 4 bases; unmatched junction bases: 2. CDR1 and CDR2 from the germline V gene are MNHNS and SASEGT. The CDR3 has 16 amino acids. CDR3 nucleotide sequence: TGTGCCAGCAGTGGCGGACTAGCGGGAGGCACCGGGGAGCTGTTTTTT. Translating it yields CASSGGLAGGTGELFF.

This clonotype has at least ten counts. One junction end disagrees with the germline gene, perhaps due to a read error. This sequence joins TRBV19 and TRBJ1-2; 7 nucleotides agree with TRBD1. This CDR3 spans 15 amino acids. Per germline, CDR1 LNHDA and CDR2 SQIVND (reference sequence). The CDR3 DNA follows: TGTGCCAGTGGTATGGGGACGACAGGGCATTATGGCTACACCTTC. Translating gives CASGMGTTGHYGYTF. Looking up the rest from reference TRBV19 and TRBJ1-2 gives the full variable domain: DGGITQSPKYLFRKEGQNVTLSCEQNLNHDAMYWYRQDPGQGLRLIYYSQIVNDFQKGDIAEGYSVSREKKESFPLTVTSAQKNPTAFYLCASGMGTTGHYGYTFGSGTRLTVV.

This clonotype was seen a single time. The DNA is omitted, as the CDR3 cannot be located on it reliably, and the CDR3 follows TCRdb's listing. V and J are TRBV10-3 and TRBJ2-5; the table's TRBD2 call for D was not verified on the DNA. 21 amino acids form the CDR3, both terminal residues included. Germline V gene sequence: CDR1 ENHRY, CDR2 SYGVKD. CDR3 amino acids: CAISWGLAGTGELFFGETQYF.

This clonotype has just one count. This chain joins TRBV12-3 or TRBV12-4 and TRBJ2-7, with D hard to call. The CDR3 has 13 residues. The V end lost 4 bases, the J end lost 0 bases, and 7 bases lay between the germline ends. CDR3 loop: CASSYHISYEQYF. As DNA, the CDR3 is TGTGCCAGCAGTTACCACATCTCCTACGAGCAGTACTTC.

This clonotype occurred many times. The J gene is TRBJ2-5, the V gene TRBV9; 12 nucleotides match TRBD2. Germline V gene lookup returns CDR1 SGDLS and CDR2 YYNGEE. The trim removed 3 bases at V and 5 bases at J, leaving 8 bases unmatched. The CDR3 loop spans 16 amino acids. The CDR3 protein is CASSEGPSGREETQYF. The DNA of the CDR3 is TGTGCCAGCAGCGAGGGCCCTAGCGGGAGGGAGGAGACCCAGTACTTC.

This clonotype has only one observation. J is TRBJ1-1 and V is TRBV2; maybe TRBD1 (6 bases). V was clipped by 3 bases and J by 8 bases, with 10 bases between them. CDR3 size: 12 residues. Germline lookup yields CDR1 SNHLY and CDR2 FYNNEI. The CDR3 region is CASSDRGFEAFF. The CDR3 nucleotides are TGTGCCAGCAGTGACAGGGGATTCGAAGCTTTCTTT.

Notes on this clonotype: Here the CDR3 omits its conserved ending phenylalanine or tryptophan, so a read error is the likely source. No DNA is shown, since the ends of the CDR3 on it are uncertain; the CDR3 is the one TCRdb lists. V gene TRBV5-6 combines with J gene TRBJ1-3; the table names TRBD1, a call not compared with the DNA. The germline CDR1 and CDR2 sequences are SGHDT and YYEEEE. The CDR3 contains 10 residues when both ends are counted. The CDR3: CASSLQGRLA.

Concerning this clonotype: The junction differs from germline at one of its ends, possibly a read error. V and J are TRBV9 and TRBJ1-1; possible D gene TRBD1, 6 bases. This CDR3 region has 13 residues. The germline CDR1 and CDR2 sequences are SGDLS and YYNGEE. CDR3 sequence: CASSVQGGTVAFF. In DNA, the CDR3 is TGCGCCAGCAGCGTACAGGGAGGCACTGTAGCTTTCTTT. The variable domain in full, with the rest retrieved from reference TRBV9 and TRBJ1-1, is DSGVTQTPKHLITATGQRVTLRCSPRSGDLSVYWYQQSLDQGLQFLIQYYNGEERAKGNILERFSAQQFPDLHSELNLSSLELGDSALYFCASSVQGGTVAFFGQGTRLTVV.

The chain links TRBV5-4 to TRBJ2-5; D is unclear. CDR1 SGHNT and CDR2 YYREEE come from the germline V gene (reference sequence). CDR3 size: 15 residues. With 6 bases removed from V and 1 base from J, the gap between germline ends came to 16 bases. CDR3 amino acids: CASTAKGDPQETQYF. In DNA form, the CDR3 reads TGTGCCAGCACCGCGAAGGGCGACCCCCAAGAGACCCAGTACTTC.

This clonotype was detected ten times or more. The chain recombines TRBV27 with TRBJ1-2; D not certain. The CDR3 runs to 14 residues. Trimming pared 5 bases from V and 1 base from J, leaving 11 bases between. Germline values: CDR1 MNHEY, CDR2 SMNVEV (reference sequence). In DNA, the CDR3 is TGTGCCAGCAGTCCCCCCTTGAGTAACTATGGCTACACCTTC. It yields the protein CASSPPLSNYGYTF.

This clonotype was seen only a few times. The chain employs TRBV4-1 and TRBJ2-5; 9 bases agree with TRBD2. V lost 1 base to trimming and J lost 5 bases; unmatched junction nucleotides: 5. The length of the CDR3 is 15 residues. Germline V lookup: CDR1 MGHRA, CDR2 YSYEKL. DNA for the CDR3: TGCGCCAGCAGCCAAGCCCTAGCGGGATGGGAGACCCAGTACTTC. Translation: CASSQALAGWETQYF.

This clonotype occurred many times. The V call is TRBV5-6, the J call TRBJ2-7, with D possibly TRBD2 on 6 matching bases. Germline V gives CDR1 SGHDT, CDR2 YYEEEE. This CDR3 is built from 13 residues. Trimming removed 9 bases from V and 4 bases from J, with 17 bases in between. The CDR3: CATSQSSVYEQYF. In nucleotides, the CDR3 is TGTGCCACCTCCCAGTCTAGCGTTTACGAGCAGTACTTC.

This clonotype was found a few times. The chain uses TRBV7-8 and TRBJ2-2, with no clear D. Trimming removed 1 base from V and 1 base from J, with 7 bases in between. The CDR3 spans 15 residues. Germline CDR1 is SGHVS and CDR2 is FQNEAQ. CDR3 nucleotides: TGTGCCAGCAGCTTAGTGGCAGGGAACACCGGGGAGCTGTTTTTT. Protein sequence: CASSLVAGNTGELFF.

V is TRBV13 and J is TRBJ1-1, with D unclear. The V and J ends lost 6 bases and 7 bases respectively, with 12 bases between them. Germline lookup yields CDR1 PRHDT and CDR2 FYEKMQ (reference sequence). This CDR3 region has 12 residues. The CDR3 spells CASSRAGGEAFF. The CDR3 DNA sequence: TGTGCCAGCAGTCGGGCCGGAGGTGAAGCTTTCTTT.

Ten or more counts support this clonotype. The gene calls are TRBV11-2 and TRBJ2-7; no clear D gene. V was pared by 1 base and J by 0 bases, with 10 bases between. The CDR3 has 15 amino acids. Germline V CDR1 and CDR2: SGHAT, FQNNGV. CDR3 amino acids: CASSLVGGFSYEQYF. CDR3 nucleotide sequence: TGTGCCAGCAGCTTAGTAGGCGGATTCTCCTACGAGCAGTACTTC.

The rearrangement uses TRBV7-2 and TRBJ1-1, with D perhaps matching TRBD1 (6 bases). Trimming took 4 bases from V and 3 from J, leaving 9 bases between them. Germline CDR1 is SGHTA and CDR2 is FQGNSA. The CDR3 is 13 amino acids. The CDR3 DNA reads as TGTGCCAGCAGCTCGAGGGGGGACACTGAAGCTTTCTTT. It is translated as CASSSRGDTEAFF.

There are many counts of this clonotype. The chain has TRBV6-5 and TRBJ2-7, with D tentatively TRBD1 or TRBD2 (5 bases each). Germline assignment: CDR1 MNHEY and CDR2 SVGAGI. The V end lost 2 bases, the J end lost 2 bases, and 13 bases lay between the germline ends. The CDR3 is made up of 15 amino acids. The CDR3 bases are TGTGCCAGCAGTTACAGGGGTAGAGGGACCTACGAGCAGTACTTC. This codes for CASSYRGRGTYEQYF.

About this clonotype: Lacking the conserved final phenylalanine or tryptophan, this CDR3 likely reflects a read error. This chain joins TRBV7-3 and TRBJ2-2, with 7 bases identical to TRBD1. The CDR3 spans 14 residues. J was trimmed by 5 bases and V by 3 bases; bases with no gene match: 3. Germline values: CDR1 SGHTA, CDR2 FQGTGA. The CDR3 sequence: CASSFPRGTGELFS. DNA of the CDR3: TGTGCCAGCAGCTTCCCCAGGGGGACCGGGGAGCTGTTTTCT.

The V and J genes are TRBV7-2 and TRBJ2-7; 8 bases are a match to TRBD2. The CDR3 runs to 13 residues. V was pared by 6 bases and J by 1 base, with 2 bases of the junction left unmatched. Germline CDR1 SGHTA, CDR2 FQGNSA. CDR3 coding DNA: TGTGCCAGCAGTTCGGGGGGGTCCTACGAGCAGTACTTC. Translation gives CASSSGGSYEQYF.

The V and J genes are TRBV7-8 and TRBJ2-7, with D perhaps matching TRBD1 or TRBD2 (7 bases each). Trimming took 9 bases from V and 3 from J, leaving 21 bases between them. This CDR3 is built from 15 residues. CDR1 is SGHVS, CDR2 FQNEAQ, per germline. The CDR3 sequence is CASCRTGGRGYEQYF. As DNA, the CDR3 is TGTGCCAGTTGCCGGACAGGCGGGAGAGGCTACGAGCAGTACTTC.

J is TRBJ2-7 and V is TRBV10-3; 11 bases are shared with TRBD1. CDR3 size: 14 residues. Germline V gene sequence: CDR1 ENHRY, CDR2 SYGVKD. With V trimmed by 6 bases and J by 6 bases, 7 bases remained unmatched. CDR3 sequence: CAIRAGTGGAEQYF. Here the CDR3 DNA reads TGTGCCATCAGGGCCGGGACAGGGGGTGCCGAGCAGTACTTC.

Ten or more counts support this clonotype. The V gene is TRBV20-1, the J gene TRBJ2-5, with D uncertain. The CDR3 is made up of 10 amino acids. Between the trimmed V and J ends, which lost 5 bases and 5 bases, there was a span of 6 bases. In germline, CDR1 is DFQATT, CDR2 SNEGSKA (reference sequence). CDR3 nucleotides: TGCAGTGCTCGTAGGGAGACCCAGTACTTC. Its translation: CSARRETQYF.

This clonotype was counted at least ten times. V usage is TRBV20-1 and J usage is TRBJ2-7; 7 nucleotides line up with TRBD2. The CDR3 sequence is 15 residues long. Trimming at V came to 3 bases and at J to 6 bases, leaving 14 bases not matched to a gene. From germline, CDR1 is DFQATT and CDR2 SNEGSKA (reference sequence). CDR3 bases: TGCAGTGCTAGTAGGACATTTGCGGGAGCTCGCGAGCAGTACTTC. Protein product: CSASRTFAGAREQYF.

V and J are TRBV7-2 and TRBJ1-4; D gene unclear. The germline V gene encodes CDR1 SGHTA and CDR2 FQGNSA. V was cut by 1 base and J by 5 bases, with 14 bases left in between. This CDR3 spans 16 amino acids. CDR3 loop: CASSLGAYEQNEKLFF. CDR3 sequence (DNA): TGTGCCAGCAGCTTAGGTGCCTACGAGCAGAATGAAAAACTGTTTTTT.

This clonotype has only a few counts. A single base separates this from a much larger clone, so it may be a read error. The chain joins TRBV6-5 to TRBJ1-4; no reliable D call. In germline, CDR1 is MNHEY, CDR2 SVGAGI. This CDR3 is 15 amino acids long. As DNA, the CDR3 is TGTGCCAGCAGTTCATTCAAGGCATACTATGAAGAACTGTTTTTT. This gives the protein CASSSFKAYYEELFF.

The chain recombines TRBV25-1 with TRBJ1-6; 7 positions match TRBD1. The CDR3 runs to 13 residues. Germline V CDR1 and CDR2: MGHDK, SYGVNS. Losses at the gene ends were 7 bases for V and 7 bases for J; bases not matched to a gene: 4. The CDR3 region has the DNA TGTGCCAGCATGGAGGGGGCAAATTCACCCCTCCACTTT. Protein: CASMEGANSPLHF.

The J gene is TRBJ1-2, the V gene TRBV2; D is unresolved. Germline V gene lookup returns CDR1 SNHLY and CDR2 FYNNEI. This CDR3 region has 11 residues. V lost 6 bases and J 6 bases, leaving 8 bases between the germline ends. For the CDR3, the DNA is TGTGCCAGCAGCCCCTGGGATGGCTACACCTTC. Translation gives CASSPWDGYTF.